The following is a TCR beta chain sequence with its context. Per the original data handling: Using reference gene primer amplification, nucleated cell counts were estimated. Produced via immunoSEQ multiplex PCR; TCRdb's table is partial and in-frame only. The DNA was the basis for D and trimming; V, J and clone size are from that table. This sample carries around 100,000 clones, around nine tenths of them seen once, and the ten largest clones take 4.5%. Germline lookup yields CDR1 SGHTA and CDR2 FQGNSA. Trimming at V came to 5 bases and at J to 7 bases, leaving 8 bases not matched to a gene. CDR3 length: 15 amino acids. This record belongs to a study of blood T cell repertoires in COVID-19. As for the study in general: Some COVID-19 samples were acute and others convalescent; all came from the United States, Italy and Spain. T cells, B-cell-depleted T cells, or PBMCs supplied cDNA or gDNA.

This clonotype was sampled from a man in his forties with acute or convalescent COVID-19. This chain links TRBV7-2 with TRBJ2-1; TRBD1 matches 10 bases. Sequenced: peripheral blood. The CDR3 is CASSRISGQGNEQFF. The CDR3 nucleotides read TGTGCCAGCAGCCGTATATCGGGACAGGGGAATGAGCAGTTCTTC.